A selection of T cell receptor beta chains follows, all from one sample in a study of cytomegalovirus exposure and HLA in healthy donors. This table comes from immunoSEQ multiplex PCR, and its TCRdb copy is limited to in-frame clones, with some not included. The sample includes tens of thousands of clones. The sequencing sample was made of PBMCs. These TCRs come from a male donor in good health and CMV-seronegative. The CDR3 runs from the conserved cysteine through the conserved F or W. D genes are given only for firm matches.

V,J,D,DNA,CDR3
TRBV11-2,TRBJ2-1,TRBD2,TGTGCCAGCAGCCCCCGGACTAGCTCCTACAATGAGCAGTTCTTC,CASSPRTSSYNEQFF
TRBV7-8,TRBJ2-3,TRBD2,TGTGCCAGCAGTTCGGGACTAGCGGGAGGGGGAGATACGCAGTATTTT,CASSSGLAGGGDTQYF
TRBV29-1,TRBJ2-3,-,TGCAGCGTTGCCAGCGCCCGCACAGATACGCAGTATTTT,CSVASARTDTQYF
TRBV19,TRBJ2-2,-,TGTGCCAGTAGTATATACACCGCCGGGGAGCTGTTTTTT,CASSIYTAGELFF
TRBV4-3,TRBJ2-1,TRBD2,TGCGCCAGCAGCCAAGGGAGGGTAGCGGGAGCCAACAGGGATGAGCAGTTCTTC,CASSQGRVAGANRDEQFF
TRBV28,TRBJ2-7,-,TGTGCCAGCAGTCCGACAGCCTCCTACGAGCAGTACTTC,CASSPTASYEQYF
TRBV9,TRBJ2-7,TRBD2,TGTGCCAGCAGCGTAGGGGCTAGCGGGAGGTACGAGCAGTACTTC,CASSVGASGRYEQYF
TRBV4-1,TRBJ1-3,-,TGCGCCAGCAGCCAAGACCGCGTTTCAAGCTCTGGAAACACCATATATTTT,CASSQDRVSSSGNTIYF
TRBV19,TRBJ2-7,-,TGTGCCAGTAGTCGTCGGGACAAGTCCTACGAGCAGTACTTC,CASSRRDKSYEQYF
TRBV7-9,TRBJ1-2,-,TGTGCCAGCAGCCCGGGACAAGGAGTGCTCTATGGCTACACCTTC,CASSPGQGVLYGYTF
TRBV18,TRBJ1-5,TRBD1,TGTGCCAGCTCCGGACAGGGGTCTGGTGGCAATCAGCCCCAGCATTTT,CASSGQGSGGNQPQHF
TRBV6-5,TRBJ2-7,-,TGTGCCAGCAGTTACTCGCCGGCCTACGAGCAGTACTTC,CASSYSPAYEQYF
TRBV6-1,TRBJ1-1,-,TGTGCCAGCAGTGCGGCAGGGGAACTGAACACTGAAGCTTTCTTT,CASSAAGELNTEAFF
TRBV21-1,TRBJ1-1,-,TGTGCCAGCAGCTCGATATCACGGGACAGGGAGGTTCCTGAAGCTTTCTTT,CASSSISRDREVPEAFF
TRBV28,TRBJ2-4,TRBD2,TGTGCCAGCGAGCGGCGGGAGGGGTCCAAAAACATTCAGTACTTC,CASERREGSKNIQYF
TRBV4-2,TRBJ1-5,-,TGTGCCAGCAGCCAGGGTCGGCAGGGGTTCAATCAGCCCCAGCATTTT,CASSQGRQGFNQPQHF
TRBV19,TRBJ1-1,TRBD1,TGTGCCACCAGCCAGGGGGTTCGGACTGAAGCTTTCTTT,CATSQGVRTEAFF
TRBV7-6,TRBJ2-2,TRBD2,TGTGCCAGCAGCTTTCTAGCGGGAACCCTCACCGGGGAGCTGTTTTTT,CASSFLAGTLTGELFF
TRBV25-1,TRBJ2-7,TRBD1,TGTGCCAGCAGGATGACAGGGGCCTACGAGCAGTACTTC,CASRMTGAYEQYF
TRBV27,TRBJ1-1,-,TGTGCCAGCAGTTACGTAGAGAACACTGAAGCTTTCTTT,CASSYVENTEAFF
TRBV7-6,TRBJ2-2,TRBD1,TGTGCCAGCTGGTCCGGGACAGGGGCCACCGGGGAGCTGTTTTTT,CASWSGTGATGELFF
TRBV6-4,TRBJ2-1,-,TGTGCCAGCAGCGCCCGCCCTGAGAATCCCCAGTTCTTC,CASSARPENPQFF
TRBV27,TRBJ2-7,-,TGTGCCAGCAGTTGGAAGGTAGCGACCTACTCCTCCTACGAGCAGTACTTC,CASSWKVATYSSYEQYF
TRBV19,TRBJ1-2,TRBD1,TGTGCCAGTAGTATCCTGACTACCAGGGGGATTTACTATGGCTACACCTTC,CASSILTTRGIYYGYTF
TRBV4-1,TRBJ2-7,-,TGCGCCAGCAGCCCCACCCGAGGGAGGTCCTACGAGCAGTACTTC,CASSPTRGRSYEQYF
TRBV4-1,TRBJ2-3,TRBD2,TGCGCCAGCAGCCAAGTAAATATGGGACTAAGAGAGGATACGCAGTATTTT,CASSQVNMGLREDTQYF
TRBV30,TRBJ1-2,TRBD1,TGTGCCTGGAGTGGAGGGACAGGGGGCGGACGGTATGGCTACACCTTC,CAWSGGTGGGRYGYTF
TRBV6-5,TRBJ2-3,-,TGTGCCAGCAGTCCACAGCACACAGATACGCAGTATTTT,CASSPQHTDTQYF
TRBV30,TRBJ1-5,TRBD1,TGTGCCTGGAGTCCTAGGACAGGGGCTAGATTTAGCAATCAGCCCCAGCATTTT,CAWSPRTGARFSNQPQHF
TRBV7-8,TRBJ2-7,TRBD1,TGTGCCAGCAGTTCTCCGGGACAGGGCGCCGAGCAGTACTTC,CASSSPGQGAEQYF